This T cell receptor beta chain appears in the sequencing data of a study of T-cell reconstitution after alpha-beta-depleted transplantation in children. The CDR3 consists of 18 residues. The trim removed 0 bases at V and 4 bases at J, leaving 8 bases unmatched. Germline V CDR1 and CDR2: SGHRS, YFSETQ. A few counts support this clonotype. This sample's TCRbeta library carried unique molecular identifier barcodes. TCRdb recomputed calls from the PCR reads with MiXCR, one row per CDR3 protein. The sample carries about 610,000 distinct CDR3 sequences, more than 9% recorded once. The sequencing used PBMCs from the stem cell graft donor, collected from the stem cell graft. This chain links TRBV5-1 with TRBJ2-1; 12 nucleotides match TRBD2. The receptor was derived from a human donor who donated a stem cell graft to a child with acute myeloid leukemia. The CDR3 reads CASSLVPSSGRVYNEQFF. CDR3 sequence (DNA): TGCGCCAGCAGCTTGGTCCCGTCTAGCGGGAGGGTGTACAATGAGCAGTTCTTC.